The 13 T cell receptor beta chains listed next were all sequenced from one sample in a study of OX40 agonist ivuxolimab in advanced cancers. Clones were sequenced by immunoSEQ multiplex PCR, and TCRdb holds only the in-frame ones, with some missing. The sample gives 60,000 to 80,000 clones, about four fifths of which show up once; 4.4% is in the top ten. The source was CD4+ or CD8+ T cells sorted from blood, collected in a trial of the OX40 agonist ivuxolimab. Receptor source: an adult with an advanced solid tumor such as melanoma, head and neck, liver or kidney cancer.

This sequence joins TRBV29-1 and TRBJ2-1; 9 bases are a match to TRBD2. V lost 4 bases to trimming and J lost 0 bases; unmatched junction nucleotides: 4. Germline values: CDR1 SQVTM, CDR2 ANQGSEA. CDR3 length: 15 amino acids. For the CDR3, the DNA is TGCAGCGTTGGACGAGCGGGGGGCTCCTACAATGAGCAGTTCTTC. Its translation: CSVGRAGGSYNEQFF.

The chain uses TRBV14 and TRBJ1-2, with D tentatively TRBD1 (5 bases). Trimming shortened V by 3 bases and J by 8 bases, and 16 bases separated the two germline ends. Per germline, CDR1 SGHDN and CDR2 FVKESK. The CDR3 extends over 14 amino acids. CDR3 DNA sequence: TGTGCCAGCAGCCAGTCCGGGACCACTAGGGGCTACACCTTC. This translates into CASSQSGTTRGYTF.

The V and J genes are TRBV6-6 and TRBJ1-3; D is uncertain. The CDR3 has 13 residues. Per germline, CDR1 MNHNY and CDR2 SVGAGI (reference sequence). V gave up 11 bases and J gave up 0 bases, with 11 bases separating them. CDR3 protein: CASEESSGNTIYF. The CDR3 nucleotides are TGTGCCTCGGAGGAAAGCTCTGGAAACACCATATATTTT.

This clone showed up just once. The CDR3 nucleotides are TGTGCCAGCAATGGGGAAAGGGGTAATAATGAAGCTTTCTTT. The encoded protein is CASNGERGNNEAFF. V gene TRBV6-1 combines with J gene TRBJ1-1; D perhaps matches TRBD1 (5 bases). The CDR3 covers 14 residues. CDR1 and CDR2 (germline): MNHNS, SASEGT. Trimming shortened V by 7 bases and J by 7 bases, and 19 bases separated the two germline ends.

This clone has more than one count but fewer than ten. The chain combines TRBV19 with TRBJ1-2, with D unclear. This CDR3 comprises 13 residues. The V and J ends lost 3 bases and 4 bases respectively, with 9 bases between them. CDR1 is LNHDA and CDR2 is SQIVND in the germline V gene (reference sequence). The CDR3 region has the DNA TGTGCCAGTAGTATTGGGATCACCTATGGCTACACCTTC. This gives the protein CASSIGITYGYTF.

The gene calls are TRBV5-5 and TRBJ2-2; TRBD2 might be the D (5 bases). Germline-derived CDR1 and CDR2 are SGHKS and YYEKEE (reference sequence). Trimming left V 5 bases short and J 5 bases short, with 16 bases between. The CDR3 has 15 amino acids. CDR3 nucleotides: TGTGCCAGCAGTTACGACGGGATGGGGACCGGGGAGCTGTTTTTT. Translation gives CASSYDGMGTGELFF.

The chain is built from TRBV5-1 and TRBJ1-6, with D unresolved. Per germline, CDR1 SGHRS and CDR2 YFSETQ. The CDR3 consists of 15 residues. V was trimmed by 0 bases and J by 6 bases, leaving 10 bases between them. The CDR3 DNA is TGCGCCAGCAGCTTGGGTCAACAGACTAATTCACCCCTCCACTTT. This codes for CASSLGQQTNSPLHF.

The CDR3 DNA reads TGTGCCAGCAGCCAACAGGGATGGACAGATACGCAGTATTTT. Its translation is CASSQQGWTDTQYF. This sequence joins TRBV6-5 and TRBJ2-3, with D possibly being TRBD1 (6 bases). The CDR3 sequence is 14 residues long. The ends were cut back, 6 bases at V and 3 bases at J, with 13 bases in the middle. In germline, CDR1 is MNHEY, CDR2 SVGAGI.

The genes are TRBV15 and TRBJ1-2, with a possible D match to TRBD1 (6 bases). CDR3 length: 13 amino acids. CDR1 LNHNV and CDR2 YYDKDF come from the germline V gene (reference sequence). V gave up 5 bases and J gave up 3 bases, with 10 bases separating them. The CDR3 sequence is CATSVQGDYGYTF. The CDR3 coding sequence is TGTGCCACCAGCGTACAGGGAGACTATGGCTACACCTTC.

This chain joins TRBV19 and TRBJ2-7; either TRBD1 or TRBD2 may supply D (5 bases each). CDR1 LNHDA and CDR2 SQIVND come from the germline V gene (reference sequence). This CDR3 comprises 14 residues. Deletions cut 6 bases from V and 2 bases from J, with 14 bases between. The CDR3 sequence is CASSRGTVPYEQYF. For the CDR3, the DNA is TGTGCCAGTAGCAGAGGGACCGTCCCCTACGAGCAGTACTTC. Variable domain in full (rest from reference TRBV19 and TRBJ2-7): DGGITQSPKYLFRKEGQNVTLSCEQNLNHDAMYWYRQDPGQGLRLIYYSQIVNDFQKGDIAEGYSVSREKKESFPLTVTSAQKNPTAFYLCASSRGTVPYEQYFGPGTRLTVT.

The rearrangement links TRBV28 to TRBJ1-1; 8 nucleotides agree with TRBD1. Losses at the gene ends were 7 bases for V and 11 bases for J; bases not matched to a gene: 15. The CDR3 runs to 14 residues. The germline CDR1 and CDR2 sequences are MDHEN and SYDVKM. CDR3 nucleotide sequence: TGTGCCAGCAAAAAACGACAGGGGCGTGAACGGGCTTTCTTT. Protein: CASKKRQGRERAFF.

The chain recombines TRBV11-1 with TRBJ1-2, with 9 nucleotides matching TRBD1. Trimming took 1 base from V and 8 from J; bases not matched to a gene: 8. This CDR3 comprises 15 residues. Per the germline V gene, CDR1 is SGHAT and CDR2 is FQDESV (reference sequence). CDR3 region: CASSLDWTGAGGYTF. In DNA form, the CDR3 reads TGTGCCAGCAGCTTAGACTGGACAGGGGCTGGCGGCTACACCTTC.

CDR3 coding DNA: TGCGCCAGCAGGACAGGGGATACTCTGGAGACCCAGTACTTC. This sequence encodes CASRTGDTLETQYF. The chain employs TRBV5-1 and TRBJ2-5; 8 nucleotides align to TRBD1. This CDR3 has 14 residues. Trimming removed 5 bases from V and 5 bases from J; junction bases left unmatched: 8. Germline CDR1 reads SGHRS; CDR2 reads YFSETQ. The full variable domain, in which reference TRBV5-1 and TRBJ2-5 provide the parts outside the CDR3, is KAGVTQTPRYLIKTRGQQVTLSCSPISGHRSVSWYQQTPGQGLQFLFEYFSETQRNKGNFPGRFSGRQFSNSRSEMNVSTLELGDSALYLCASRTGDTLETQYFGPGTRLLVL.